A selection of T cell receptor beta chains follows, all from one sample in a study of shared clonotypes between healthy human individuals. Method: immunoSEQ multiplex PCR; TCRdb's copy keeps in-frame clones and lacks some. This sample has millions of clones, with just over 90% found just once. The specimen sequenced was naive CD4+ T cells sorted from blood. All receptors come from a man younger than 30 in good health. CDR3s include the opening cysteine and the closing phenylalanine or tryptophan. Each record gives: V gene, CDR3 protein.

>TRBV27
CASSSIAGAYEQYF
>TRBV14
CASSQGQSSTDTQYF
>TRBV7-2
CASSLGQLRYNEQFF
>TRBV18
CASSPPQSSYEQYF
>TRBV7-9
CASSPRTGLGGTEAFF
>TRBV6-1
CASRWGGGDTGELFF
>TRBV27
CASSPTERRPNQPQHF
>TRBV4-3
CASSPYAGQGVYEQYF
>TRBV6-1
CASSDGSGGSYEQYF
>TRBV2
CASTWGRNTGELFF
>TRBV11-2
CASSLDGSTDTQYF
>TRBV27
CASSYYRGPNTEAFF
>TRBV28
CASSSTRRVSNQPQHF
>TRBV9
CASSVADSGNTIYF